These 6 T cell receptor beta chains were sequenced from one sample in a study of CD8 T cells in Susac syndrome. With random hexamers, reverse transcription was performed on roughly 0.45 to 1 ug of RNA. TCRdb reanalysed the immunoSEQ multiplex PCR reads using MiXCR and keeps one entry per CDR3 protein. The table has 150,000 to 200,000 distinct CDR3 sequences, approximately 93% seen once. Material for sequencing was CD4+ T cells from PBMCs. Receptor source: a human donor with multiple sclerosis.

The chain is built from TRBV27 and TRBJ1-2, with 8 bases identical to TRBD1. The CDR3 contains 15 residues. Germline CDR1 MNHEY, CDR2 SMNVEV (reference sequence). V lost 4 bases to trimming and J lost 1 base; unmatched junction nucleotides: 5. Here the CDR3 DNA reads TGTGCCAGCAGTTCTACAGGGGGGGGTAACTATGGCTACACCTTC. This sequence encodes CASSSTGGGNYGYTF.

The sample holds one count of this clonotype. This rearrangement joins TRBV3-1 to TRBJ2-1, with 7 bases aligning to TRBD2. CDR1 is LGHDT, CDR2 YNNKEL, per germline (reference sequence). The CDR3 is made up of 16 amino acids. The V gene end was trimmed by 3 bases and the J gene end by 0 bases; junction bases not matched to a gene: 5. CDR3 residues: CASSHRGGGSYNEQFF. The CDR3 region has the DNA TGTGCCAGCAGCCATCGAGGCGGGGGCTCCTACAATGAGCAGTTCTTC.

In regard to this clonotype: A read error may account for a junction end that differs from germline. The chain uses TRBV3-1 and TRBJ2-2, with D maybe TRBD2 (6 bases). This CDR3 has 19 amino acids. Germline V gene data show CDR1 as LGHDT and CDR2 as YNNKEL (reference sequence). The CDR3 nucleotides read TGTGCCAGCAGCCAAGATGTTTGGGGGGACCCACGGAACACCGGGGAGCTGCTTTTT. Its translation: CASSQDVWGDPRNTGELLF.

The rearrangement uses TRBV5-1 and TRBJ1-3; no clear D gene. V was shortened by 4 bases and J by 2 bases, with 10 bases between the two germline ends. This CDR3 contains 14 residues. Germline V gives CDR1 SGHRS, CDR2 YFSETQ. CDR3 loop: CASSLGSTGNTIYF. DNA for the CDR3: TGCGCCAGCAGCCTTGGAAGTACTGGAAACACCATATATTTT. The entire variable domain, with the rest obtained from reference TRBV5-1 and TRBJ1-3, is as follows: KAGVTQTPRYLIKTRGQQVTLSCSPISGHRSVSWYQQTPGQGLQFLFEYFSETQRNKGNFPGRFSGRQFSNSRSEMNVSTLELGDSALYLCASSLGSTGNTIYFGEGSWLTVV.

The V call is TRBV3-1, the J call TRBJ2-1; 9 nucleotides match TRBD2. The CDR3 runs 20 residues. The trim removed 4 bases at V and 1 base at J, leaving 17 bases unmatched. Germline V gene data show CDR1 as LGHDT and CDR2 as YNNKEL (reference sequence). CDR3 protein: CASSPLQGKATSGSYNEQFF. As DNA, the CDR3 is TGTGCCAGCAGCCCCTTACAAGGGAAAGCGACTAGCGGATCCTACAATGAGCAGTTCTTC.

The chain uses TRBV27 and TRBJ2-7; TRBD2 aligns across 12 bases. Germline lookup yields CDR1 MNHEY and CDR2 SMNVEV (reference sequence). Trimming took 4 bases from V and 2 from J; bases not matched to a gene: 6. The CDR3 has 16 residues. The CDR3 coding sequence is TGTGCCAGCAGTTCCCCTAGCGGGAGGGGAACCTACGAGCAGTACTTC. Translating gives CASSSPSGRGTYEQYF.